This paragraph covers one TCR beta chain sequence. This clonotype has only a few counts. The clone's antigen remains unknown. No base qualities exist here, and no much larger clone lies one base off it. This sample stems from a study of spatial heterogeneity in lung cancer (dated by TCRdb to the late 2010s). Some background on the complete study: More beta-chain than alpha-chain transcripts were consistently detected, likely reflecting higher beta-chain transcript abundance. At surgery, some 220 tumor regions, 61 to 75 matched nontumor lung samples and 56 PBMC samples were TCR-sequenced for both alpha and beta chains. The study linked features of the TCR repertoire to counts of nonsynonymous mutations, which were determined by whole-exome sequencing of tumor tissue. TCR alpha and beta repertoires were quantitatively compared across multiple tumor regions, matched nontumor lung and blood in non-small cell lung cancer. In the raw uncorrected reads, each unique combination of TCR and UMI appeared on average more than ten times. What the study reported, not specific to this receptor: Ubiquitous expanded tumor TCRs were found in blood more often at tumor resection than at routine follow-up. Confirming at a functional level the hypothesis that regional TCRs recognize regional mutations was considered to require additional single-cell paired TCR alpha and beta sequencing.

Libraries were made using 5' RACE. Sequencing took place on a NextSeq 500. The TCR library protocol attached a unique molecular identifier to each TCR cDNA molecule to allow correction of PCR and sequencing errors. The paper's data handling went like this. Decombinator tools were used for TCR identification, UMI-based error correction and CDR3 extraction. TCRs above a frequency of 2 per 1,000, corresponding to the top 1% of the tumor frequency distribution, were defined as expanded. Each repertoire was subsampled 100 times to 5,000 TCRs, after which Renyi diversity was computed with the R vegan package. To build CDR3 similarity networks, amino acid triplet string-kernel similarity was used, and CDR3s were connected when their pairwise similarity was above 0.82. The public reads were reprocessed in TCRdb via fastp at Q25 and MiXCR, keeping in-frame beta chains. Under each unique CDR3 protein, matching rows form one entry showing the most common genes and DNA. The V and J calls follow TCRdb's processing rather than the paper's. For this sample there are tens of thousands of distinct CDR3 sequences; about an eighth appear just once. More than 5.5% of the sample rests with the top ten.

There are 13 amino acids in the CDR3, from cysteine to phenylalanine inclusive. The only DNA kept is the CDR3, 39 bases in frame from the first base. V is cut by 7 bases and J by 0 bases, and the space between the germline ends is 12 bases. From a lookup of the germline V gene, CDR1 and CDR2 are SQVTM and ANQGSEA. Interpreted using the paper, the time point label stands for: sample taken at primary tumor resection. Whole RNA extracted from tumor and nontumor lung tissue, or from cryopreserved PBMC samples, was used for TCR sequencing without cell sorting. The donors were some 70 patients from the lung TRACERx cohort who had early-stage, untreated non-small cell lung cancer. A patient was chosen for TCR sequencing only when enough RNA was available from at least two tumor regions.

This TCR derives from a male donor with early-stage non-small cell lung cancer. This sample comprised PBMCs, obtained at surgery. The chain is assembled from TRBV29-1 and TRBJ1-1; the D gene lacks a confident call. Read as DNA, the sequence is TGCAGCGCAGGACGAAAGATGAACACTGAAGCTTTCTTT. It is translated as CSAGRKMNTEAFF.